This T cell receptor (beta chain) came from a study of T cell responses to AZD1222 COVID-19 vaccine. About the research overall: Second-dose schedules of about 4 or about 12 weeks were combined.

Clones were sequenced by immunoSEQ multiplex PCR, and TCRdb holds only the in-frame ones, with some missing. The data show around 110,000 clones, approximately 93% seen once. The sequences come from peripheral blood, collected on day 0 of AZD1222 vaccination. This clonotype was sampled from an adult in good health.

CDR3 nucleotides: TGTGCCAGCAGTGTCGTAGTGGGGCAGTCTTCTGGGGCCAACGTCCTGACTTTC. Its translation: CASSVVVGQSSGANVLTF. J is TRBJ2-6 and V is TRBV2, with D perhaps matching TRBD1 (5 bases). The length of the CDR3 is 18 residues. V shed 4 bases and J shed 1 base, with 17 bases lying between them. Germline loops: CDR1 SNHLY, CDR2 FYNNEI.